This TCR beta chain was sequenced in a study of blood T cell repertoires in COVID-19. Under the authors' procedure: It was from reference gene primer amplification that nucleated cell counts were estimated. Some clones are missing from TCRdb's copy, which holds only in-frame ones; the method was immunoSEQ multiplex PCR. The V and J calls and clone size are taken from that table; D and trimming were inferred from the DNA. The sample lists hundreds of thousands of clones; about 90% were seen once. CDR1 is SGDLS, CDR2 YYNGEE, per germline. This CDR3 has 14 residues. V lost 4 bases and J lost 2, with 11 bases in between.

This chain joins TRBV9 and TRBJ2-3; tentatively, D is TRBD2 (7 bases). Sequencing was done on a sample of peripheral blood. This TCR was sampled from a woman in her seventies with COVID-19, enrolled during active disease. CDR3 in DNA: TGTGCCAGCAGCTCGGGGGGCTACACAGATACGCAGTATTTT. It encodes CASSSGGYTDTQYF.